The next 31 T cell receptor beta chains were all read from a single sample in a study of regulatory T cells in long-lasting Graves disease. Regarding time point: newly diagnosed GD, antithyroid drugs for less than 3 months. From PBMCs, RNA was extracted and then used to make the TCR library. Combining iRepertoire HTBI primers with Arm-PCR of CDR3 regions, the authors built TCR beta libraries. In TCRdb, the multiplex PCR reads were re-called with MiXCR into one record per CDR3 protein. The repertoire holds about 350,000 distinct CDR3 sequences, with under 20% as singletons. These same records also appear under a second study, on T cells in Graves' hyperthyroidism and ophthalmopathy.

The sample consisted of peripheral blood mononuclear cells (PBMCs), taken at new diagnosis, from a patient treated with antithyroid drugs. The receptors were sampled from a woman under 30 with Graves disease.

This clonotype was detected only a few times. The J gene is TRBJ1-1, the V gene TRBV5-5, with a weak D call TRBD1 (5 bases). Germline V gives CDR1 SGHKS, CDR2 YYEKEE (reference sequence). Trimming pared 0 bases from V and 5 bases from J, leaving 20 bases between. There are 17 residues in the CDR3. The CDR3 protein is CASSLDGARALITEAFF. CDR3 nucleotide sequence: TGTGCCAGCAGCTTGGATGGAGCCAGGGCGTTGATTACTGAAGCTTTCTTT.

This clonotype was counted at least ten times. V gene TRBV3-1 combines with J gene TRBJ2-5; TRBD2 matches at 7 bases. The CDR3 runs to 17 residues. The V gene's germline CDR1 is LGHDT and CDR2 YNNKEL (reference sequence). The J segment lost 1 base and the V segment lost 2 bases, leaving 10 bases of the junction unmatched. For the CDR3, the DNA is TGTGCCAGCAGCCAAACCTTAGCGGGTACCCCCCAAGAGACCCAGTACTTC. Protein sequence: CASSQTLAGTPQETQYF.

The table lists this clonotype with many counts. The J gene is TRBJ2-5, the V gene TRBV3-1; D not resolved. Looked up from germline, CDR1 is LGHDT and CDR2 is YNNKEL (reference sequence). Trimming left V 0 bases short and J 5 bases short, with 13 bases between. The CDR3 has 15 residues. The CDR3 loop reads CASSQDHRPGETQYF. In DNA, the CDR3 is TGTGCCAGCAGCCAAGATCATCGGCCCGGGGAGACCCAGTACTTC.

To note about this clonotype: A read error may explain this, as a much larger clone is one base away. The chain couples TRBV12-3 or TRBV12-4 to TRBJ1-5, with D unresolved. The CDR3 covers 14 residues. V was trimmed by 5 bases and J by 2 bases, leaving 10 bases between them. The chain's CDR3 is CASSRLRGNQPQHF. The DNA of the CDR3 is TGTGCCAGCAGTAGGTTAAGGGGCAATCAGCCCCAGCATTTT.

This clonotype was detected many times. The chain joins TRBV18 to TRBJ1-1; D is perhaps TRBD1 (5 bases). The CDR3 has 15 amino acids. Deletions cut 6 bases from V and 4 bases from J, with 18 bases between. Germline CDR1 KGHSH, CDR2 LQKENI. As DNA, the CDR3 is TGTGCCAGCTCGAACCAGGGTGGTGCGGGCACTGAAGCTTTCTTT. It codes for CASSNQGGAGTEAFF. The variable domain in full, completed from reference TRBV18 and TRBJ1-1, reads NAGVMQNPRHLVRRRGQEARLRCSPMKGHSHVYWYRQLPEEGLKFMVYLQKENIIDESGMPKERFSAEFPKEGPSILRIQQVVRGDSAAYFCASSNQGGAGTEAFFGQGTRLTVV.

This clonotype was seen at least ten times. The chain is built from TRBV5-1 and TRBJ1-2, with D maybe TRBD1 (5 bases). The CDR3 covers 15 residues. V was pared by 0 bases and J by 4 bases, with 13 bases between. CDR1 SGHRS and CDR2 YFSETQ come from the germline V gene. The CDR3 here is CASSLGQPATYGYTF. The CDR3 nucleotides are TGCGCCAGCAGCTTGGGACAGCCTGCGACCTATGGCTACACCTTC.

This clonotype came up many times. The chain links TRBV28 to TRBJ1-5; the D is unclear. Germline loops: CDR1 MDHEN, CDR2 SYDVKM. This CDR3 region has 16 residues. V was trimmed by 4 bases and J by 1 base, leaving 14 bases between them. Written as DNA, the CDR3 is TGTGCCAGCAGTTCCATCGGGGTGGGGAGCAATCAGCCCCAGCATTTT. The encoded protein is CASSSIGVGSNQPQHF.

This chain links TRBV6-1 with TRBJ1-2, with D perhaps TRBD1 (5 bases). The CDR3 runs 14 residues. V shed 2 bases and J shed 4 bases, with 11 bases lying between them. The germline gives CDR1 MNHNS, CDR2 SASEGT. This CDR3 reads CASSELGTRYGYTF. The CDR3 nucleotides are TGTGCCAGCAGTGAACTGGGGACCCGCTATGGCTACACCTTC.

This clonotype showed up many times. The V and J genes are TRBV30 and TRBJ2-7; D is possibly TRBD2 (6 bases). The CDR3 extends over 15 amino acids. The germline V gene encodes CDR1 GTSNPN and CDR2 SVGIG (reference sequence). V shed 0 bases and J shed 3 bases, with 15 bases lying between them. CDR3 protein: CAWSVLVGGVYEQYF. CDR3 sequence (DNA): TGTGCCTGGAGTGTACTTGTGGGAGGCGTCTACGAGCAGTACTTC.

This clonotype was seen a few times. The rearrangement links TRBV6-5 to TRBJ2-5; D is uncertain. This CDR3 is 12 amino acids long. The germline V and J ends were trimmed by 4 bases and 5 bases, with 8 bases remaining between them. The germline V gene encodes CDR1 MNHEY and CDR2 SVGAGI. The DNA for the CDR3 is TGTGCCAGCAGTTTAACGAGGGAGACCCAGTACTTC. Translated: CASSLTRETQYF.

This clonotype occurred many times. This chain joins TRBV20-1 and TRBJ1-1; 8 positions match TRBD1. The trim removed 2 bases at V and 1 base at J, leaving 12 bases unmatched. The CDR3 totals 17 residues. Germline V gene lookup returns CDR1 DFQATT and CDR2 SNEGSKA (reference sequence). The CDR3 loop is CSARRGQGASSNTEAFF. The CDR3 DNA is TGCAGTGCTAGAAGGGGTCAGGGGGCTAGCTCGAACACTGAAGCTTTCTTT.

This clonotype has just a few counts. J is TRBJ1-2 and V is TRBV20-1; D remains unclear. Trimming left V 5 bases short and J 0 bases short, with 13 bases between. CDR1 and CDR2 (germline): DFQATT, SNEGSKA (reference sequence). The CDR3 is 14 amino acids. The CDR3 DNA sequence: TGCAGTGCTTCCGCGTGGGGTTCTAACTATGGCTACACCTTC. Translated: CSASAWGSNYGYTF.

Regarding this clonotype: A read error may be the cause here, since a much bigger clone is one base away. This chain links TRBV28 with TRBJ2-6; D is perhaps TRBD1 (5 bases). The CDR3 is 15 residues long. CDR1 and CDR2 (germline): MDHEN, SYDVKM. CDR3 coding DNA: TGTGCCAGCAGTAACAAGGTTACTGGGGCCAACGTCCTGATTTTC. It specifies CASSNKVTGANVLIF.

The CDR3 sequence is CASSEGLAGAEQFF. As DNA, the CDR3 is TGTGCCAGCAGCGAGGGACTAGCGGGAGCTGAGCAGTTCTTC. The V call is TRBV6-2 or TRBV6-3, the J call TRBJ2-1, with 14 bases identical to TRBD2. With 6 bases clipped from V and 9 bases from J, the junction kept 4 bases outside the gene matches. The CDR3 is made up of 14 amino acids. Germline V CDR1 and CDR2: MNHEY, SVGEGT.

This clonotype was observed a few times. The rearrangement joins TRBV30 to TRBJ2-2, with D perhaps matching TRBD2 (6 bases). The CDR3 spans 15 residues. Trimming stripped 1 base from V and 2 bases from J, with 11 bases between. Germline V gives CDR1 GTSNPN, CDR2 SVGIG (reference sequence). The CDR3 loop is CAWSGWRGNTGELFF. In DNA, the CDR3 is TGTGCCTGGAGTGGTTGGAGGGGAAACACCGGGGAGCTGTTTTTT.

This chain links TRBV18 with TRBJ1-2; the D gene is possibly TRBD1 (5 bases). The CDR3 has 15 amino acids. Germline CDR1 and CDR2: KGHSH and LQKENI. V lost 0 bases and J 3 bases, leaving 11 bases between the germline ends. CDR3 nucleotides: TGTGCCAGCTCACCACCGGGGACGGACTACTATGGCTACACCTTC. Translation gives CASSPPGTDYYGYTF.

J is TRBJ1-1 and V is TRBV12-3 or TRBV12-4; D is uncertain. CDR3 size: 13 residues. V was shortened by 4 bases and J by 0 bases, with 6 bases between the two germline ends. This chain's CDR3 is CASSWRMNTEAFF. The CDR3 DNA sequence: TGTGCCAGCAGTTGGCGGATGAACACTGAAGCTTTCTTT.

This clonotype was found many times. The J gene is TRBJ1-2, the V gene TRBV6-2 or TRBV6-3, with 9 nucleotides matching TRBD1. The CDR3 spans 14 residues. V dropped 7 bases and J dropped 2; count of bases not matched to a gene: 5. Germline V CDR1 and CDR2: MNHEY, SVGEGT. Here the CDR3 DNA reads TGTGCCAGCACCCTAGACAGGGGGAACTATGGCTACACCTTC. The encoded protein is CASTLDRGNYGYTF.

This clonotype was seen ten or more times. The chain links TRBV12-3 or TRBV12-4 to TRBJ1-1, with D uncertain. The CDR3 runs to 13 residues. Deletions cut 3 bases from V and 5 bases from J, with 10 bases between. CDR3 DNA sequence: TGTGCCAGCAGTTTTGAAGCGAAGACTGAAGCTTTCTTT. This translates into CASSFEAKTEAFF.

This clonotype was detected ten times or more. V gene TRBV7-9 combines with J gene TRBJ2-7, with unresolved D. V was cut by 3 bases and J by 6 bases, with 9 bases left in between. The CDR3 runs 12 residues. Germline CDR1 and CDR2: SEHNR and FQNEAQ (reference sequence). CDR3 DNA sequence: TGTGCCAGCAGCTTCCAAGGGCGCGAGCAGTACTTC. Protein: CASSFQGREQYF.

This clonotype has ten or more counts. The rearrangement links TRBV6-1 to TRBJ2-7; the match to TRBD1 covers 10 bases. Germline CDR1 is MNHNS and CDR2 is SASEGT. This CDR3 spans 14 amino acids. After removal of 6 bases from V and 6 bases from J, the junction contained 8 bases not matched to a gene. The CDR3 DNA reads TGTGCCAGCAGCCCGGGACAGGGGTTACGCGAGCAGTACTTC. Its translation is CASSPGQGLREQYF.

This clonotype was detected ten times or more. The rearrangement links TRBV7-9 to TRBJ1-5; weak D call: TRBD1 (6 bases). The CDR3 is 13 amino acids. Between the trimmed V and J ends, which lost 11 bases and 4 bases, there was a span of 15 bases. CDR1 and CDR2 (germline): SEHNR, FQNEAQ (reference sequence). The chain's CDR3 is CAGTQGGNQPQHF. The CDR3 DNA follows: TGTGCCGGGACACAGGGTGGGAATCAGCCCCAGCATTTT.

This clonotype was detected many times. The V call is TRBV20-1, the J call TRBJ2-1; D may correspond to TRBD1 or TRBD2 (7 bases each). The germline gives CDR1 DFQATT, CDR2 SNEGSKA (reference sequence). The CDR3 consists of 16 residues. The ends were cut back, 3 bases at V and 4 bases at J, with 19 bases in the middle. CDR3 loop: CSASSVQGGSYNEQFF. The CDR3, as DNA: TGCAGTGCTAGTTCCGTCCAGGGGGGGAGTTACAATGAGCAGTTCTTC.

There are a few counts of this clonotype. The CDR3 DNA reads TGCGCCAGCAGCTTGGAGACAGGGGCCTATGGCTACACCTTC. Protein sequence: CASSLETGAYGYTF. The chain joins TRBV5-1 to TRBJ1-2; 8 bases fit TRBD1. Germline-derived CDR1 and CDR2 are SGHRS and YFSETQ. The CDR3 is made up of 14 amino acids. V lost 0 bases to trimming and J lost 4 bases; unmatched junction nucleotides: 2. The full variable domain, in which reference TRBV5-1 and TRBJ1-2 provide the parts outside the CDR3, is KAGVTQTPRYLIKTRGQQVTLSCSPISGHRSVSWYQQTPGQGLQFLFEYFSETQRNKGNFPGRFSGRQFSNSRSEMNVSTLELGDSALYLCASSLETGAYGYTFGSGTRLTVV.

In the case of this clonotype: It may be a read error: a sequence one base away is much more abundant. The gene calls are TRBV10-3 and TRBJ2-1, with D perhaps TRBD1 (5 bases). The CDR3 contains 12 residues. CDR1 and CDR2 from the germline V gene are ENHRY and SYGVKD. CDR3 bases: TGTTCCATCAGGGCAGGAGACAGTGAGCAGTTCTTC. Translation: CSIRAGDSEQFF.

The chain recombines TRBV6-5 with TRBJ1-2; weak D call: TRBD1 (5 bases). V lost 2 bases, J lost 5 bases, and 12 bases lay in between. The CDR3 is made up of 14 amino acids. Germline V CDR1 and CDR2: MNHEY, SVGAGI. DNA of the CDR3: TGTGCCAGCAGTTACGACAGAACCCCTTATGGCTACACCTTC. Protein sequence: CASSYDRTPYGYTF.

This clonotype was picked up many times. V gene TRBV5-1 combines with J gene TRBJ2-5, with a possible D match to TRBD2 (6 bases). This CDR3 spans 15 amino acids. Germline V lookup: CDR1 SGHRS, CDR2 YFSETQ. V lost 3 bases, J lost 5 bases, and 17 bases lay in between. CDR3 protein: CASSSGVVLSETQYF. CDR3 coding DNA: TGCGCCAGCAGCTCGGGGGTTGTCTTGTCGGAGACCCAGTACTTC.

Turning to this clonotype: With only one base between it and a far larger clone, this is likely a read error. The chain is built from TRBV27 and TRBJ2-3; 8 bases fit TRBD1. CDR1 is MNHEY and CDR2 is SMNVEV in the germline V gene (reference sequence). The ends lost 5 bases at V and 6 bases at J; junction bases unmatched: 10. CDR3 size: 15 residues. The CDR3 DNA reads TGTGCCAGCAGTGATACGCGACAGGGGAGGGATACGCAGTATTTT. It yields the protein CASSDTRQGRDTQYF.

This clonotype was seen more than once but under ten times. CDR3 sequence reads: CASSQNRAAHTEAFF. Written as DNA, the CDR3 is TGTGCCAGCAGCCAAAATAGGGCTGCTCACACTGAAGCTTTCTTT. The V gene is TRBV14, the J gene TRBJ1-1; D is undetermined. Germline loops: CDR1 SGHDN, CDR2 FVKESK. This CDR3 region has 15 residues. Trimming cost V 2 bases and J 3 bases, with 13 bases left between them.

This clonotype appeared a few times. CDR3 loop: CASSVSGSGSNEQFF. The CDR3 DNA is TGTGCCAGCAGCGTTAGCGGGAGTGGTTCAAATGAGCAGTTCTTC. The chain recombines TRBV9 with TRBJ2-1; TRBD2 agrees at 9 bases. Germline trimming cut 2 bases from V and 7 bases from J; bases unmatched to any gene: 7. In germline, CDR1 is SGDLS, CDR2 YYNGEE. The CDR3 covers 15 residues.

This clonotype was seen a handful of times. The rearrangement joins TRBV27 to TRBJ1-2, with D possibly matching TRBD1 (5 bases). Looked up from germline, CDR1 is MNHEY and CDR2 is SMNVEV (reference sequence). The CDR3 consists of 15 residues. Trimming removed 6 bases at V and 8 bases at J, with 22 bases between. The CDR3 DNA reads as TGTGCCAGCAGCCGTAACTGGGGCTTCTATGAAGGCTACACCTTC. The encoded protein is CASSRNWGFYEGYTF.